This entry describes one T cell receptor (beta chain). Its antigen is currently unknown. Time point defined: week 35, safety follow-up. All doses held 300 ug of mutant IDH1 20-mer peptide, with topical imiquimod. This specimen comes from a study of a mutant IDH1 vaccine in newly diagnosed glioma. Whole-study context: Most patients had received both radiotherapy and temozolomide, the prior options being radiotherapy, temozolomide, or both. The study's findings and limits: Most patients, about 93%, showed vaccine-induced immune responses.

Sequencing used immunoSEQ multiplex PCR; TCRdb keeps in-frame clones, though not all of them. In the table there are tens of thousands of clones, about 74% of which are singletons. CDR3 size: 19 residues. The V gene's germline CDR1 is SGHDT and CDR2 YYEEEE. V was clipped by 4 bases and J by 5 bases; unmatched bases: 19. This receptor was obtained from a man between 45 and 60 years old with glioma. The chain employs TRBV5-6 and TRBJ2-1, with 9 bases aligning to TRBD1. This specimen consisted of PBMCs, obtained from a glioma patient whose treatment included an IDH1 peptide vaccine. This CDR3 reads CASSPQGIWGQGTHNEQFF. DNA of the CDR3: TGTGCCAGCAGCCCCCAGGGTATATGGGGACAGGGAACCCACAATGAGCAGTTCTTC.